One TCR beta chain is described in this entry. The data originate from a study of cytomegalovirus exposure and HLA in healthy donors. The PCR ran on 60 Vbeta and 13 Jbeta primers. Profiling relied on immunoSEQ multiplex PCR, and the TCRdb table lists in-frame clones only, not all of them. This sample lists 150,000 or so clones; its ten largest clones have approximately 1.5%. CDR1 and CDR2 from the germline V gene are SGHKS and YYEKEE (reference sequence). This CDR3 contains 16 residues. V was clipped by 5 bases and J by 8 bases; unmatched bases: 14. Input material: PBMCs. The chain is built from TRBV5-5 and TRBJ2-1; 9 bases agree with TRBD2. The TCR comes from a woman aged 50 to 60 in good health and CMV-seronegative. CDR3 DNA sequence: TGTGCCAGCAGTTCGGGACTAGCCTATTCTGGGGATGAGCAGTTCTTC. This translates into CASSSGLAYSGDEQFF.